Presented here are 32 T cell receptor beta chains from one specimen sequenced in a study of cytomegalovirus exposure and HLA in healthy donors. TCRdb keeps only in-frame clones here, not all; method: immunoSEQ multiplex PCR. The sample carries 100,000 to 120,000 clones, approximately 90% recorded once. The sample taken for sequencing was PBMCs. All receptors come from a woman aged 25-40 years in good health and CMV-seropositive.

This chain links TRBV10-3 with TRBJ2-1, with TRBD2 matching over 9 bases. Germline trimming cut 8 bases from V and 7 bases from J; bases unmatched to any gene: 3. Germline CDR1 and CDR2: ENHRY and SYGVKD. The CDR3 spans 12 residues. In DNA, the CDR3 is TGTGCCATCGGGACTAGCAAAAATGAGCAGTTCTTC. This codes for CAIGTSKNEQFF.

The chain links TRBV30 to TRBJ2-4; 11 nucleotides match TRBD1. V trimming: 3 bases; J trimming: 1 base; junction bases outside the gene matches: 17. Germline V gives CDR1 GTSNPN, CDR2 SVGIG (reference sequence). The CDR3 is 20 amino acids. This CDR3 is CAWRPNPGQGAPGAKNIQYF. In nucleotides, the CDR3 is TGTGCCTGGAGGCCAAACCCCGGACAGGGGGCCCCCGGGGCCAAAAACATTCAGTACTTC.

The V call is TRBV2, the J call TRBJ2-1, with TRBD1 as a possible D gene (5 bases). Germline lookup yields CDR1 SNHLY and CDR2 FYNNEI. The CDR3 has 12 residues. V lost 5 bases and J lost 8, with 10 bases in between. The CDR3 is CASSPTGYEQFF. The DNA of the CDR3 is TGTGCCAGCAGTCCTACAGGCTATGAGCAGTTCTTC.

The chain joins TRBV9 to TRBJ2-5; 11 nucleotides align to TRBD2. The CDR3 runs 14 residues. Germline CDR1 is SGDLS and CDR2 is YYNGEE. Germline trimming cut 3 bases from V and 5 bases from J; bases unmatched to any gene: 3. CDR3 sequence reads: CASSGLAGMETQYF. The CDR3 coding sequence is TGTGCCAGCAGCGGACTAGCGGGGATGGAGACCCAGTACTTC.

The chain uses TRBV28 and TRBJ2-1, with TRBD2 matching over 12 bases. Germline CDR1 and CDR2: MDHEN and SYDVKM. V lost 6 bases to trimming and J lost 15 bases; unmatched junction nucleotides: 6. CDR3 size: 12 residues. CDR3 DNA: TGTGCCAGCAGGACTAGCGGGAGTGACCGGTTCTTC. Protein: CASRTSGSDRFF.

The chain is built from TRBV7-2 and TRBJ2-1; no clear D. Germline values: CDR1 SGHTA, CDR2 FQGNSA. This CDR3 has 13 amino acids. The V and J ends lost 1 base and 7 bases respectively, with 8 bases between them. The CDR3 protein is CASSLGRYNEQFF. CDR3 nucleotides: TGTGCCAGCAGCTTAGGGCGGTATAATGAGCAGTTCTTC.

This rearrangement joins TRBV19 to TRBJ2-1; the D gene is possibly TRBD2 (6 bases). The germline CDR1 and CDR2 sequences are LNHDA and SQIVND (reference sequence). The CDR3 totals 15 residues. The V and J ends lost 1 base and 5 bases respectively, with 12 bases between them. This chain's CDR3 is CASSIARDSNNEQFF. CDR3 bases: TGTGCCAGTAGTATAGCCCGGGACTCGAACAATGAGCAGTTCTTC. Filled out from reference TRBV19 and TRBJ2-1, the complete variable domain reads DGGITQSPKYLFRKEGQNVTLSCEQNLNHDAMYWYRQDPGQGLRLIYYSQIVNDFQKGDIAEGYSVSREKKESFPLTVTSAQKNPTAFYLCASSIARDSNNEQFFGPGTRLTVL.

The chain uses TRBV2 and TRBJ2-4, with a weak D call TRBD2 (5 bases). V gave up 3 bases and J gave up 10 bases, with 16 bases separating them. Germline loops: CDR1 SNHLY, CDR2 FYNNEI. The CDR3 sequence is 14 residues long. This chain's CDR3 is CASSEERQTRIQYF. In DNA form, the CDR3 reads TGTGCCAGCAGTGAGGAGCGGCAGACGCGGATTCAGTACTTC.

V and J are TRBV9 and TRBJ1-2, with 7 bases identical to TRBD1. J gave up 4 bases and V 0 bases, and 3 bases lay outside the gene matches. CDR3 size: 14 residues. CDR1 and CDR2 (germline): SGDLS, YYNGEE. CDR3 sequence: CASSVDQGVYGYTF. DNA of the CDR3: TGTGCCAGCAGCGTAGACCAGGGGGTCTATGGCTACACCTTC.

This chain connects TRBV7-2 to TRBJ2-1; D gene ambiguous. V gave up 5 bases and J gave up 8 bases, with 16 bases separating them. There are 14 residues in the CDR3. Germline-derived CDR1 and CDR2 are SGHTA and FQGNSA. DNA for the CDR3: TGTGCCAGCAGCGCTAGTCTCCGCCGGGATGAGCAGTTCTTC. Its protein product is CASSASLRRDEQFF.

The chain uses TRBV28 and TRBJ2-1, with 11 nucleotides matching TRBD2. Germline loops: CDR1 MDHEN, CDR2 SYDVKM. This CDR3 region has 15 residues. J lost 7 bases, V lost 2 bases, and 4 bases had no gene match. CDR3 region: CASSLRASGRNEQFF. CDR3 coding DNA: TGTGCCAGCAGTTTAAGGGCTAGCGGGAGGAATGAGCAGTTCTTC.

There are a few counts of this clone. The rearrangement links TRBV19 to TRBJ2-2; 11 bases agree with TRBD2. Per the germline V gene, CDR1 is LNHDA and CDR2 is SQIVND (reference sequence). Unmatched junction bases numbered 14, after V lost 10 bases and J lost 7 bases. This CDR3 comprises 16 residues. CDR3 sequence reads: CATTSIAGGRGGELFF. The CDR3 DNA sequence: TGTGCCACCACGTCCATAGCGGGGGGGCGTGGCGGGGAGCTGTTTTTT.

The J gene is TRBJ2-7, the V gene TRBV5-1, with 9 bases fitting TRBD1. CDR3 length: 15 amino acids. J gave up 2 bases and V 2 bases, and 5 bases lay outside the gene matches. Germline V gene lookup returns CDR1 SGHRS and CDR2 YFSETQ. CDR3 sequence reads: CASSLGDRVAYEQYF. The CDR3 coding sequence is TGCGCCAGCAGCTTAGGGGACAGGGTCGCCTACGAGCAGTACTTC.

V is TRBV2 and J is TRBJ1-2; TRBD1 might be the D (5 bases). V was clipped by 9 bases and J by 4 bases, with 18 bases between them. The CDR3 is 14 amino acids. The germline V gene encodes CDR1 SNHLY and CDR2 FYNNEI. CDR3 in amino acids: CASSYTREGYGYTF. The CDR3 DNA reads TGTGCCAGTTCATATACCAGGGAGGGCTATGGCTACACCTTC. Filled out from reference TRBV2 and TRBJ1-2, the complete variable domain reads EPEVTQTPSHQVTQMGQEVILRCVPISNHLYFYWYRQILGQKVEFLVSFYNNEISEKSEIFDDQFSVERPDGSNFTLKIRSTKLEDSAMYFCASSYTREGYGYTFGSGTRLTVV.

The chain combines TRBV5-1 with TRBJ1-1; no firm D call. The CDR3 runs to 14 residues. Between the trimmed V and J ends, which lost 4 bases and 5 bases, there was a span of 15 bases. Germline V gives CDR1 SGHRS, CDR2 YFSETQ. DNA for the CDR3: TGCGCCAGCAGCCTCGGGGTAGCGAGAACTGAAGCTTTCTTT. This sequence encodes CASSLGVARTEAFF.

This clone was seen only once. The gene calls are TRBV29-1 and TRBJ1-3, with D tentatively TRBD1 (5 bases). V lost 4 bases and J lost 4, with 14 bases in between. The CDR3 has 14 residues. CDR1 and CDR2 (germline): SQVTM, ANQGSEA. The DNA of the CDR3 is TGCAGCGTTGGTGTAGGGGCAACCGGAAACACCATATATTTT. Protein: CSVGVGATGNTIYF.

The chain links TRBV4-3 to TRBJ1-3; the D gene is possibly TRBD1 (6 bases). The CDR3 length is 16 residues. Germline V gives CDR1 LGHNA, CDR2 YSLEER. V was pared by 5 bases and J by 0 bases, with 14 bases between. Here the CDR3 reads CASSGIQGFSGNTIYF. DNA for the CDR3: TGCGCCAGCAGCGGGATCCAGGGGTTCTCTGGAAACACCATATATTTT.

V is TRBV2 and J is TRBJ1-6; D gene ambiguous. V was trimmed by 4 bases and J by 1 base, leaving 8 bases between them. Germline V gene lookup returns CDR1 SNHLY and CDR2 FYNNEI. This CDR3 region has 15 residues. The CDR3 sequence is CASSGGISYNSPLHF. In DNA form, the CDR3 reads TGTGCCAGCAGTGGAGGGATATCCTATAATTCACCCCTCCACTTT. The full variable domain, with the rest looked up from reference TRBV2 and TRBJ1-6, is EPEVTQTPSHQVTQMGQEVILRCVPISNHLYFYWYRQILGQKVEFLVSFYNNEISEKSEIFDDQFSVERPDGSNFTLKIRSTKLEDSAMYFCASSGGISYNSPLHFGNGTRLTVT.

CDR3 loop: CSVQRDNINEQFF. The CDR3 DNA reads TGCAGCGTTCAGCGGGATAATATCAATGAGCAGTTCTTC. The chain couples TRBV29-1 to TRBJ2-1; TRBD2 matches at 7 bases. The CDR3 contains 13 residues. With 5 bases clipped from V and 6 bases from J, the junction kept 7 bases outside the gene matches. Germline V CDR1 and CDR2: SQVTM, ANQGSEA.

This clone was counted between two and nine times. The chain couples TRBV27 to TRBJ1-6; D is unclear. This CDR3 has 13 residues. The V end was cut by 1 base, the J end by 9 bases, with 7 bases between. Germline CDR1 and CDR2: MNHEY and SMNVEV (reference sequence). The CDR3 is CASSLFAGSPLHF. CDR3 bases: TGTGCCAGCAGTTTATTCGCAGGTTCACCCCTCCACTTT.

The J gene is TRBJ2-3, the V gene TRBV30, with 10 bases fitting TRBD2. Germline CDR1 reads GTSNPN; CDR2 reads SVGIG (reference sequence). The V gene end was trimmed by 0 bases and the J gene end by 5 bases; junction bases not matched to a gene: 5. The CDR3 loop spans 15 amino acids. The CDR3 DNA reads TGTGCCTGGAGTGTACGGCTAGCGGGAGAAGATACGCAGTATTTT. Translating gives CAWSVRLAGEDTQYF.

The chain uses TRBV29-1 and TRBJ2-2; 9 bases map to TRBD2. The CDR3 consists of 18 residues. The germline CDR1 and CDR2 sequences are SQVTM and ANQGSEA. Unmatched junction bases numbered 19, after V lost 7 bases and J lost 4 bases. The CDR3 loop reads CSAVAPLFSGRTTGELFF. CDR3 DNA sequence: TGCAGCGCTGTTGCCCCACTTTTCAGCGGGAGGACCACCGGGGAGCTGTTTTTT.

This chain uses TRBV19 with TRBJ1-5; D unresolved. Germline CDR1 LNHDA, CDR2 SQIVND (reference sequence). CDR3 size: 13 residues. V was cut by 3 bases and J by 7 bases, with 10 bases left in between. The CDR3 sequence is CASSMRVGQPQHF. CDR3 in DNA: TGTGCCAGTAGTATGAGGGTTGGGCAGCCCCAGCATTTT.

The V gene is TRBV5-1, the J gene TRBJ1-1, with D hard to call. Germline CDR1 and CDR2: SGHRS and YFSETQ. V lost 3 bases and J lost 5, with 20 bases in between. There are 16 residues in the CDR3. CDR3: CASSSIPVLSGTEAFF. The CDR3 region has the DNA TGCGCCAGCAGCTCCATACCGGTCCTCTCCGGGACTGAAGCTTTCTTT.

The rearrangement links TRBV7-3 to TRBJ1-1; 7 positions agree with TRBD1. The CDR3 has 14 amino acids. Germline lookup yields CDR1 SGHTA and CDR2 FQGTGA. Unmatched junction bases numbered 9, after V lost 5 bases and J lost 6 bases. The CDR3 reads CASSLDRNSPEAFF. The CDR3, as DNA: TGTGCCAGCAGCCTGGACAGGAATAGCCCTGAAGCTTTCTTT.

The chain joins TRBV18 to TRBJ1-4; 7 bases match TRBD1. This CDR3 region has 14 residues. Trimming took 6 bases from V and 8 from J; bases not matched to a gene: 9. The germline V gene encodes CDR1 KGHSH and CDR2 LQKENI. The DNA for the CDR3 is TGTGCCAGCTCTCAACAGGGGATGCAGGAAAAACTGTTTTTT. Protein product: CASSQQGMQEKLFF. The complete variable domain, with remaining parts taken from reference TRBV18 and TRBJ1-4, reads NAGVMQNPRHLVRRRGQEARLRCSPMKGHSHVYWYRQLPEEGLKFMVYLQKENIIDESGMPKERFSAEFPKEGPSILRIQQVVRGDSAAYFCASSQQGMQEKLFFGSGTQLSVL.

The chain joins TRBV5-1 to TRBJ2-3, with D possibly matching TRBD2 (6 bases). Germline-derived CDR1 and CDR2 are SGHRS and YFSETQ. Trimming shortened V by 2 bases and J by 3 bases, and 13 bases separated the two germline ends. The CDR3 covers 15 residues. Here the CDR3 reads CASSFAGRRTDTQYF. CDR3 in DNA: TGCGCCAGCAGCTTTGCGGGGAGGAGGACAGATACGCAGTATTTT. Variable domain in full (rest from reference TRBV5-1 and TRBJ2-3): KAGVTQTPRYLIKTRGQQVTLSCSPISGHRSVSWYQQTPGQGLQFLFEYFSETQRNKGNFPGRFSGRQFSNSRSEMNVSTLELGDSALYLCASSFAGRRTDTQYFGPGTRLTVL.

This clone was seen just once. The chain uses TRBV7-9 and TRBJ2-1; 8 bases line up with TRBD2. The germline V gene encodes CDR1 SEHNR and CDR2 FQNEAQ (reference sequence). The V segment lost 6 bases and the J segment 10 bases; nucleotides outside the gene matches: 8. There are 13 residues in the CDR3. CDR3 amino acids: CASRSPAGVEQFF. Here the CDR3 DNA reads TGTGCCAGCAGGTCCCCAGCGGGAGTAGAGCAGTTCTTC.

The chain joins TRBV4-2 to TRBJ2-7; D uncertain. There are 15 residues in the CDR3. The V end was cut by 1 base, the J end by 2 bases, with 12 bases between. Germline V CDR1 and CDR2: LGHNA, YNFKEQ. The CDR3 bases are TGTGCCAGCAGCCAAGTCCTCGACAACACCTACGAGCAGTACTTC. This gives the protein CASSQVLDNTYEQYF.

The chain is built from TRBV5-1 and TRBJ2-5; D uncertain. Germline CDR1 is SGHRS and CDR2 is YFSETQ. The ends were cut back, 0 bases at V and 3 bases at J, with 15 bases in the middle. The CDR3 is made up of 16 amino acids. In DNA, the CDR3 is TGCGCCAGCAGCTTGGCCGGCAGCGCAGATAAAGAGACCCAGTACTTC. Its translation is CASSLAGSADKETQYF.

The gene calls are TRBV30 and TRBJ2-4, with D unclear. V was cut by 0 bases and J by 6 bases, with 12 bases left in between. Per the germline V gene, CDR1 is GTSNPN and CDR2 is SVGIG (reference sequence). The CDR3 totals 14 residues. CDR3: CAWSVSSPGNIQYF. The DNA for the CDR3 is TGTGCCTGGAGTGTATCTAGTCCTGGAAACATTCAGTACTTC.

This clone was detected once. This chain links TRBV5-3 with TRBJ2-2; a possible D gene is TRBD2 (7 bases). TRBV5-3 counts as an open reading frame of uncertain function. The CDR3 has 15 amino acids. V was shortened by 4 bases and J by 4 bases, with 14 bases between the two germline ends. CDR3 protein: CARSPRGGVTGELFF. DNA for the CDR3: TGTGCCAGAAGCCCGAGGGGGGGAGTCACCGGGGAGCTGTTTTTT.